This T cell receptor (beta chain) was recorded in a study of T cell changes during pregnancy in multiple sclerosis. Some clones are missing from TCRdb's copy, which holds only in-frame ones; the method was immunoSEQ multiplex PCR. The sample includes some 20,000 clones, less than 90% of them seen just once. Germline V gives CDR1 SEHNR, CDR2 FQNEAQ (reference sequence). The V end lost 2 bases, the J end lost 6 bases, and 8 bases lay between the germline ends. The CDR3 length is 12 residues. The sequence was obtained from a female donor in good health, enrolled as a control in a pregnancy study. Sample: CD8+ T cells from peripheral blood mononuclear cells, taken in the third trimester of pregnancy. The rearrangement links TRBV7-9 to TRBJ2-7, with unresolved D. The CDR3 nucleotides are TGTGCCAGCAGCTTATCTAGTTCCGAGCAGTACTTC. Translating it yields CASSLSSSEQYF.